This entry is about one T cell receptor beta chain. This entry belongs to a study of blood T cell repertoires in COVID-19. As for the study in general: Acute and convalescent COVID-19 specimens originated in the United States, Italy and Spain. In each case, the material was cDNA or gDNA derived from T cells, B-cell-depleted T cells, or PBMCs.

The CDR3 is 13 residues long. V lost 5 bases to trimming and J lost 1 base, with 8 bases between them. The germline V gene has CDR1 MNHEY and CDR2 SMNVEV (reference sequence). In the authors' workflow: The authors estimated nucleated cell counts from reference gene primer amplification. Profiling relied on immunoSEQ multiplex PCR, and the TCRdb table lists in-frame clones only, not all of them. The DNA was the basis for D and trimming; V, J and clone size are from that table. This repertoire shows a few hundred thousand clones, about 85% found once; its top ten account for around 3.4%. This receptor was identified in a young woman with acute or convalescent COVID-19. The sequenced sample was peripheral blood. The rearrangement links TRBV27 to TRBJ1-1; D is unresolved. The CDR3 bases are TGTGCCAGCAGTGATACAGAGAACACTGAAGCTTTCTTT. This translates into CASSDTENTEAFF.